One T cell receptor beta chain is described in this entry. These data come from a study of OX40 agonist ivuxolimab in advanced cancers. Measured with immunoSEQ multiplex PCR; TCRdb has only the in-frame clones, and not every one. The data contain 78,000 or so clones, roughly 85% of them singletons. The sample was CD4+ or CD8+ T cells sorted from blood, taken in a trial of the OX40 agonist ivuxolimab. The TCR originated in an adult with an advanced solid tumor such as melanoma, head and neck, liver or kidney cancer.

CDR3 protein: CSVGEGTYNEQFF. For the CDR3, the DNA is TGCAGCGTTGGAGAGGGCACCTACAATGAGCAGTTCTTC. The V and J genes are TRBV29-1 and TRBJ2-1, with a weak D call TRBD2 (5 bases). CDR1 and CDR2 (germline): SQVTM, ANQGSEA. V was shortened by 4 bases and J by 2 bases, with 9 bases between the two germline ends. The CDR3 has 13 residues.